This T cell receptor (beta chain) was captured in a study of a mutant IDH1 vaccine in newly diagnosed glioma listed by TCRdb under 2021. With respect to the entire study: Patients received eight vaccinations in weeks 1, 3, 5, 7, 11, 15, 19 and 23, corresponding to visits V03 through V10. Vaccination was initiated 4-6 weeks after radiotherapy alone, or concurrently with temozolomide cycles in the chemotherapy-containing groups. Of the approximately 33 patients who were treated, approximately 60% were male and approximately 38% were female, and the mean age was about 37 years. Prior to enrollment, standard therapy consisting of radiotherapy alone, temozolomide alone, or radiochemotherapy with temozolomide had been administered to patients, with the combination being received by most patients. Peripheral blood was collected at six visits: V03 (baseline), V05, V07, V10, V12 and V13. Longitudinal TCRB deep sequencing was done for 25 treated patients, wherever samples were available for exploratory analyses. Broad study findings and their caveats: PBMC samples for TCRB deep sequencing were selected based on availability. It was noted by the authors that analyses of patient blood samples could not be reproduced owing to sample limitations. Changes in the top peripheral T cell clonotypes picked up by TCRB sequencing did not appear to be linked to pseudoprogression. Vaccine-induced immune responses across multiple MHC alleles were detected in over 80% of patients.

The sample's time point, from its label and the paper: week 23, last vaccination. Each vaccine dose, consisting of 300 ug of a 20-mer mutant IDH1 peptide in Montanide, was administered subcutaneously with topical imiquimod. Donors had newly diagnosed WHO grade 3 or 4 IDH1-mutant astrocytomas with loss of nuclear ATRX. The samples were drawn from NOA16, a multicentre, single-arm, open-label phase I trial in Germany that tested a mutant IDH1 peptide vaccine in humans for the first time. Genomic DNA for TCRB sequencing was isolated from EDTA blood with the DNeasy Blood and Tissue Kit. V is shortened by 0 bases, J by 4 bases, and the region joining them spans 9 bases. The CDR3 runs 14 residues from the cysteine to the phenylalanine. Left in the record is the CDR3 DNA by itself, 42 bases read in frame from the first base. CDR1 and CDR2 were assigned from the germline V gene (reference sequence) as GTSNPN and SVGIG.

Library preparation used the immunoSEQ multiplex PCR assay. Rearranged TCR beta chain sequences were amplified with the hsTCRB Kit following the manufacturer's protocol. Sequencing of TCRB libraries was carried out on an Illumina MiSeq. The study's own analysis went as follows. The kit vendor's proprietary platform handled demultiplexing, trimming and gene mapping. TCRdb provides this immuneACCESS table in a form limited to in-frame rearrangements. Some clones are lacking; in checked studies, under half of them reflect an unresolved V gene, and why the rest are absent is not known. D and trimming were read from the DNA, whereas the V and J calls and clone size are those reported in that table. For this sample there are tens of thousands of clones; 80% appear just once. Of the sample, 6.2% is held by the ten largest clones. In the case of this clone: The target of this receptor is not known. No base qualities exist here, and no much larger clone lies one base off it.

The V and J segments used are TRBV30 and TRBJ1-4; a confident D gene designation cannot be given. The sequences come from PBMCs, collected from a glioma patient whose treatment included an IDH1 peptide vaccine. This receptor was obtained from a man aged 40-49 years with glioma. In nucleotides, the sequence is TGTGCCTGGAGTGTCGGGAGTAATAATGAAAAACTGTTTTTT. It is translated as CAWSVGSNNEKLFF.